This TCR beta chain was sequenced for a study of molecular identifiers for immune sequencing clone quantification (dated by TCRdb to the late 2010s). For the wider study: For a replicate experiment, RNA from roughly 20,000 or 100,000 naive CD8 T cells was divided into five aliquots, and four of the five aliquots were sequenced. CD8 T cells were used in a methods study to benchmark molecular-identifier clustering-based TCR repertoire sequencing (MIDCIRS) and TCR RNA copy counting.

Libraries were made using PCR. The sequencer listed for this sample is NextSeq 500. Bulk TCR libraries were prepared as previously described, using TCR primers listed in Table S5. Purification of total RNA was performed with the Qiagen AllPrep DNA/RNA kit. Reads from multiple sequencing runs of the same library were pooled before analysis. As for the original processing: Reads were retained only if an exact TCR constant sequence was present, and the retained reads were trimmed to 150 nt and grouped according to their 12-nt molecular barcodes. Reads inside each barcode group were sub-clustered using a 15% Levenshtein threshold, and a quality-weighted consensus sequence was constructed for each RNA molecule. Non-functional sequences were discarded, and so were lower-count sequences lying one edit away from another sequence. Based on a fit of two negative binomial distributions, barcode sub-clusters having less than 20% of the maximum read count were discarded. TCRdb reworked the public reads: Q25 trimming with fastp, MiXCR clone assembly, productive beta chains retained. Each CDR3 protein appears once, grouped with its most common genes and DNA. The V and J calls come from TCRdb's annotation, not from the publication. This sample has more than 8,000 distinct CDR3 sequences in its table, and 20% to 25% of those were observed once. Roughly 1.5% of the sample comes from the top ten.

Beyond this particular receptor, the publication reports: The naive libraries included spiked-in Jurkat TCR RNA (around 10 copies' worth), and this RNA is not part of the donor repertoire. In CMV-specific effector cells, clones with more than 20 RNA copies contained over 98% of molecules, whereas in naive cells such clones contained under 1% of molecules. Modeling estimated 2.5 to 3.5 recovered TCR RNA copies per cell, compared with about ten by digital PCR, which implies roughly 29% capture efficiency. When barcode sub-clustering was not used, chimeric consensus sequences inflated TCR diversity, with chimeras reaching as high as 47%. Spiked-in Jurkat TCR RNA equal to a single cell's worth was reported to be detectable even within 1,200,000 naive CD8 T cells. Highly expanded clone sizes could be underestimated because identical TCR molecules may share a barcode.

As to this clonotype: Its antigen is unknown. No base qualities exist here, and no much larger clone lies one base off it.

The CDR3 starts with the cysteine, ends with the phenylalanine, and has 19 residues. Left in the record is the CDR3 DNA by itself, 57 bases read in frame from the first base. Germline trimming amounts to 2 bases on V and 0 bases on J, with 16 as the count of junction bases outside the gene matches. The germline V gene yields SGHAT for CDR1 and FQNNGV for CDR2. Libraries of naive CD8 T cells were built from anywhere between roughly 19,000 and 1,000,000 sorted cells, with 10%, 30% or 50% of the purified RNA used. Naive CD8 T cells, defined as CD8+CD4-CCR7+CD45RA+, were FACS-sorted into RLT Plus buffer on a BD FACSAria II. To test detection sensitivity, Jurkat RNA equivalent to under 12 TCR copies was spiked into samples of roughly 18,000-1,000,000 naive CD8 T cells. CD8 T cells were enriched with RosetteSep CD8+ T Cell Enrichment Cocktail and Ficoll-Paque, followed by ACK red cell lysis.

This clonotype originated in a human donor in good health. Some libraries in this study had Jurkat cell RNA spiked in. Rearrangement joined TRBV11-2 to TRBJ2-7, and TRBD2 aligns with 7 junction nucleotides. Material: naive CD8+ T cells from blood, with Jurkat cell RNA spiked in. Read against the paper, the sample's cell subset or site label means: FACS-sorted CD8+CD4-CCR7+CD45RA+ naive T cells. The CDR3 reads CASSLMVASGKSNSYEQYF. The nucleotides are TGTGCCAGCAGCTTAATGGTGGCTAGCGGAAAGTCAAACTCCTACGAGCAGTACTTC.